One and the same sample provided the 4 T cell receptor beta chains below, sequenced in a study of T cell responses to AZD1222 COVID-19 vaccine (TCRdb year 2021). The label giving this sample's time point can be read as: about 28 days (+/-7) after the second vaccine dose. To prepare the library, the immunoSEQ multiplex PCR assay was applied. TCRdb took over this immuneACCESS table, retaining in-frame rearrangements with V and J assigned. Such tables are incomplete; in checked studies, under half of the missing clones stem from an unresolved V gene, and the remainder is unexplained. Within this sample are 110,000 or so clones, with approximately 90% of them counted one time only. The ten largest clones capture 5.5% to 7.5% of the sample. This sample comprised peripheral blood, obtained 28 days after the second AZD1222 dose. These receptors were collected from an adult who received the AZD1222 COVID-19 vaccine.

This chain connects TRBV5-6 to TRBJ1-1; D ambiguous. This CDR3 contains 12 residues. V lost 3 bases and J 2 bases, leaving 5 bases between the germline ends. Germline CDR1 is SGHDT and CDR2 is YYEEEE. The CDR3 sequence is CASSWGNTEAFF. As DNA, the CDR3 is TGTGCCAGCAGCTGGGGTAACACTGAAGCTTTCTTT.

The rearrangement links TRBV4-3 to TRBJ1-2; D might be TRBD1 (5 bases). Trimming left V 0 bases short and J 6 bases short, with 11 bases between. Germline-derived CDR1 and CDR2 are LGHNA and YSLEER. The CDR3 extends over 14 amino acids. The CDR3, as DNA: TGCGCCAGCAGCCAAGATCTGACAGCTCATGGCTACACCTTC. It translates to CASSQDLTAHGYTF.

This clone was detected a few times. V usage is TRBV4-3 and J usage is TRBJ1-6; D perhaps matches TRBD1 (5 bases). The germline CDR1 and CDR2 sequences are LGHNA and YSLEER. V was clipped by 4 bases and J by 13 bases, with 20 bases between them. There are 15 residues in the CDR3. This CDR3 is CASSPSTRGAGPLHF. The CDR3, as DNA: TGCGCCAGCAGCCCCTCGACGAGGGGCGCGGGGCCCCTCCACTTT.

The CDR3: CASSQPTGGRSLGQPQHF. The CDR3 DNA reads TGCGCCAGCAGTCAACCGACAGGGGGTAGATCGTTAGGTCAGCCCCAGCATTTT. This sequence joins TRBV23-1 and TRBJ1-5; 9 nucleotides match TRBD1. TRBV23-1 is known as an ORF, though its function is uncertain. The V and J ends lost 2 bases and 6 bases, in that order; junction bases with no gene match: 14. This CDR3 region has 18 residues.